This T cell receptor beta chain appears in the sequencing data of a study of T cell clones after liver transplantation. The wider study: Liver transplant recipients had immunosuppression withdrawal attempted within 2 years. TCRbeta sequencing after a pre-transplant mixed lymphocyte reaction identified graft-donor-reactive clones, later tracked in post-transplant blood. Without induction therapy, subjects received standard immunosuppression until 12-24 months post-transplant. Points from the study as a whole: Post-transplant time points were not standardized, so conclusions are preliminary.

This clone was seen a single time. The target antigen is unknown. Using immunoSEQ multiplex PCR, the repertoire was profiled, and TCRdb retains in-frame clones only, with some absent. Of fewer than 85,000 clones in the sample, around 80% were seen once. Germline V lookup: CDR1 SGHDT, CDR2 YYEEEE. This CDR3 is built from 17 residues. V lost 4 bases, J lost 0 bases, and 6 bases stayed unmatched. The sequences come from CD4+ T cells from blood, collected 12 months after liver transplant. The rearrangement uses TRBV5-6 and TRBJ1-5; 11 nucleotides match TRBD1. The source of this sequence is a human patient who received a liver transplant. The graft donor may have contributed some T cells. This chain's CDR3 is CASSLSGTGGSNQPQHF. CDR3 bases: TGTGCCAGCAGCCTTTCCGGGACAGGGGGTAGCAATCAGCCCCAGCATTTT.